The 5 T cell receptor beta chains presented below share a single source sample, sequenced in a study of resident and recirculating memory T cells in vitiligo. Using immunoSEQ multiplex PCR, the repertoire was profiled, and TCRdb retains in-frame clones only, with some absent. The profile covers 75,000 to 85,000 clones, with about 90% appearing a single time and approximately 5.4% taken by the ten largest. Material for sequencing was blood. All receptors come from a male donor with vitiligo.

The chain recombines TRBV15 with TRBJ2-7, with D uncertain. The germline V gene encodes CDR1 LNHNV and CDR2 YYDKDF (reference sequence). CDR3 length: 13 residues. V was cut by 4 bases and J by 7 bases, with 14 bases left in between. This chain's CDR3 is CATSNPGRWEQYF. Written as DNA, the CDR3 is TGTGCCACCAGCAACCCCGGTCGGTGGGAGCAGTACTTC.

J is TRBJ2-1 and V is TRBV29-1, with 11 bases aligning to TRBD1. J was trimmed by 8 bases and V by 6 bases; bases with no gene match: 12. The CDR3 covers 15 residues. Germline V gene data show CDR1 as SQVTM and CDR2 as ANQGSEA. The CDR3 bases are TGCAGCGTCAGGACAGGGGGCGCGGCGGGAGATGAGCAGTTCTTC. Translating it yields CSVRTGGAAGDEQFF.

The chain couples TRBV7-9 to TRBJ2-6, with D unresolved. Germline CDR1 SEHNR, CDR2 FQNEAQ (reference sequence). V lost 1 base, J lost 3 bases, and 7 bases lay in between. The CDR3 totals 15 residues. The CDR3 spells CASSLGGGGANVLTF. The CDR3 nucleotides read TGTGCCAGCAGCTTAGGAGGCGGTGGGGCCAACGTCCTGACTTTC.

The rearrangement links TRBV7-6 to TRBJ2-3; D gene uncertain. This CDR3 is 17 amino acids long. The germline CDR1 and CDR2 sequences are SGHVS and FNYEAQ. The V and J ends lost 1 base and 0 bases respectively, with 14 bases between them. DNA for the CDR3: TGTGCCAGCAGCTTAGGTGCAGCGAGTACCAGCACAGATACGCAGTATTTT. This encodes CASSLGAASTSTDTQYF. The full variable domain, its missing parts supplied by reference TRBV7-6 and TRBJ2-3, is GAGVSQSPRYKVTKRGQDVALRCDPISGHVSLYWYRQALGQGPEFLTYFNYEAQQDKSGLPNDRFSAERPEGSISTLTIQRTEQRDSAMYRCASSLGAASTSTDTQYFGPGTRLTVL.

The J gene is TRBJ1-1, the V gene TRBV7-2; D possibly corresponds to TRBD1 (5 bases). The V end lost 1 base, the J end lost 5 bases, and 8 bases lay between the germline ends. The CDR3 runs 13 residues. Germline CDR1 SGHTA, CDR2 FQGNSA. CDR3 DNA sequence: TGTGCCAGCAGCTTAGGGGGGGGAACTGAAGCTTTCTTT. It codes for CASSLGGGTEAFF. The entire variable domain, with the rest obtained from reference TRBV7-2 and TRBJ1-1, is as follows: GAGVSQSPSNKVTEKGKDVELRCDPISGHTALYWYRQSLGQGLEFLIYFQGNSAPDKSGLPSDRFSAERTGGSVSTLTIQRTQQEDSAVYLCASSLGGGTEAFFGQGTRLTVV.